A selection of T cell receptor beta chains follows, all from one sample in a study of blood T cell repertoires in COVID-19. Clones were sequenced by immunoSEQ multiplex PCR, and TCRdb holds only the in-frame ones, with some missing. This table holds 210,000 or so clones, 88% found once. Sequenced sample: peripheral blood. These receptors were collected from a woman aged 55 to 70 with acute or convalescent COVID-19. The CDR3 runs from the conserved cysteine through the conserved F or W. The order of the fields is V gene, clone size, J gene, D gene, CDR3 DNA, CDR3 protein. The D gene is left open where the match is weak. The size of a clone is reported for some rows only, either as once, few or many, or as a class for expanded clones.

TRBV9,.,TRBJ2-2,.,TGTGCCAGCAGCGTATATGGCGGCACGAACACCGGGGAGCTGTTTTTT,CASSVYGGTNTGELFF
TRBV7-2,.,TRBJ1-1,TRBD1,TGTGCCAGCAGCTTACGACAGGGAAACACTGAAGCTTTCTTT,CASSLRQGNTEAFF
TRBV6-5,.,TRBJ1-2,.,TGTGCCAGCAGCGACAGTGACTATGGCTACACCTTC,CASSDSDYGYTF
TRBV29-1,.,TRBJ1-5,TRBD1,TGCAGCGTGAGTCAGGGGGCGGATCAGCCCCAGCATTTT,CSVSQGADQPQHF
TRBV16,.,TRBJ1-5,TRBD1,TGTGCCAGCAGCGTGGGGACAGGGGGGAATCAGCCCCAGCATTTT,CASSVGTGGNQPQHF
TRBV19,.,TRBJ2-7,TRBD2,TGTGCCAGTAGTACCGGGACTAGCGTTCCCTACGAGCAGTACTTC,CASSTGTSVPYEQYF
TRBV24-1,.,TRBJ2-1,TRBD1,TGTGCCACCAGTGATAAGGGACAGGGTTACAATGAGCAGTTCTTC,CATSDKGQGYNEQFF
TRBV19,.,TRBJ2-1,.,TGTGCCAGTAGTAGGAAGACAGGAGCAGATGAGCAGTTCTTC,CASSRKTGADEQFF
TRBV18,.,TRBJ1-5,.,TGTGCCAGCTCACCGGGCCCTCCGAGGGGCAATCAGCCCCAGCATTTT,CASSPGPPRGNQPQHF
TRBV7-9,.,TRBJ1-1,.,TGTGCCAGCAGCTTAGCCGGTGAAGCTTTCTTT,CASSLAGEAFF
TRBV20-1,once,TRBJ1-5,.,TGCAGTGCTAGTAGGGAGCCTAATCAGCCCCAGCATTTT,CSASREPNQPQHF
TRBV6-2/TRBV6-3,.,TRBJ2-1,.,TGTGCCAGCAGCGCCGACCCGGGCAATGAGCAGTTCTTC,CASSADPGNEQFF
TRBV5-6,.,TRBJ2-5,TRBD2,TGTGCCAGCAGCTTGTTTAGCGGGACCCGTCAAGAGACCCAGTACTTC,CASSLFSGTRQETQYF
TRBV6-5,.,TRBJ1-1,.,TGTGCCAGCAGCCAACAGCAAACTGAAGCTTTCTTT,CASSQQQTEAFF
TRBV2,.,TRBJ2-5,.,TGTGCCAGCATAACAGGATTACAAGAGACCCAGTACTTC,CASITGLQETQYF
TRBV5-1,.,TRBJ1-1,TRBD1,TGCGCCAGCAGCTCCGACAGGGGGCCCGCTGAAGCTTTCTTT,CASSSDRGPAEAFF
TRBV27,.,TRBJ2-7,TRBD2,TGTGCCAGCAGTTTATTAGCGGGAGTGGTCGAGCAGTACTTC,CASSLLAGVVEQYF
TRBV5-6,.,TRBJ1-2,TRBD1,TGTGCCAGCAGCTCGTTTCAGGGGGCGCCCGGCTATGGCTACACCTTC,CASSSFQGAPGYGYTF
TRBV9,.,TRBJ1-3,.,TGTGCCAGCAGCGTGGGCCTCAGGGACACCATATATTTT,CASSVGLRDTIYF
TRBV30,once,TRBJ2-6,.,TGTGCCTGGAGTCGCGGGGCCGGGGCCAACGTCCTGACTTTC,CAWSRGAGANVLTF
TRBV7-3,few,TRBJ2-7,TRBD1,TGTGCCAGCAGCTTTGGGACAGGGAACGGCGAGCAGTACTTC,CASSFGTGNGEQYF
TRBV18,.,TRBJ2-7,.,TGTGCCAGCTCACCAAGCCAGGTGGGAGAGAGGGAGAGCGAGCAGTACTTC,CASSPSQVGERESEQYF
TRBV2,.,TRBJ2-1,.,TGTGCCAGCGGAAACAGGGCTGAGCAGTTCTTC,CASGNRAEQFF
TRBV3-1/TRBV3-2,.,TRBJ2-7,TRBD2,TGTGCCAGTAGCCAAGGTCGGGCCGGGACTAGAGCCTACGAGCAGTACTTC,CASSQGRAGTRAYEQYF
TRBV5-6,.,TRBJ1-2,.,TGTGCCAGCATCCTACAGGGAGTGAGTGGCTACACCTTC,CASILQGVSGYTF
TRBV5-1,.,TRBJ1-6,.,TGCGCCAGCAAGGGGGGGCTGTCCTATAATTCACCCCTCCACTTT,CASKGGLSYNSPLHF
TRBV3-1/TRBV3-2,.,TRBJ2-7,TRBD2,TGTGCCAGCAGCCAAGTGGTGGGAGGGTCCTACGAGCAGTACTTC,CASSQVVGGSYEQYF
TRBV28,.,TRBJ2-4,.,TGTGCCAGCAGTCCGACCCGGGGCAAAAACATTCAGTACTTC,CASSPTRGKNIQYF
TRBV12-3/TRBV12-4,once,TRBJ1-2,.,TGTGCCAGCACCATTGACAGTCGGGTTGGCTACACCTTC,CASTIDSRVGYTF